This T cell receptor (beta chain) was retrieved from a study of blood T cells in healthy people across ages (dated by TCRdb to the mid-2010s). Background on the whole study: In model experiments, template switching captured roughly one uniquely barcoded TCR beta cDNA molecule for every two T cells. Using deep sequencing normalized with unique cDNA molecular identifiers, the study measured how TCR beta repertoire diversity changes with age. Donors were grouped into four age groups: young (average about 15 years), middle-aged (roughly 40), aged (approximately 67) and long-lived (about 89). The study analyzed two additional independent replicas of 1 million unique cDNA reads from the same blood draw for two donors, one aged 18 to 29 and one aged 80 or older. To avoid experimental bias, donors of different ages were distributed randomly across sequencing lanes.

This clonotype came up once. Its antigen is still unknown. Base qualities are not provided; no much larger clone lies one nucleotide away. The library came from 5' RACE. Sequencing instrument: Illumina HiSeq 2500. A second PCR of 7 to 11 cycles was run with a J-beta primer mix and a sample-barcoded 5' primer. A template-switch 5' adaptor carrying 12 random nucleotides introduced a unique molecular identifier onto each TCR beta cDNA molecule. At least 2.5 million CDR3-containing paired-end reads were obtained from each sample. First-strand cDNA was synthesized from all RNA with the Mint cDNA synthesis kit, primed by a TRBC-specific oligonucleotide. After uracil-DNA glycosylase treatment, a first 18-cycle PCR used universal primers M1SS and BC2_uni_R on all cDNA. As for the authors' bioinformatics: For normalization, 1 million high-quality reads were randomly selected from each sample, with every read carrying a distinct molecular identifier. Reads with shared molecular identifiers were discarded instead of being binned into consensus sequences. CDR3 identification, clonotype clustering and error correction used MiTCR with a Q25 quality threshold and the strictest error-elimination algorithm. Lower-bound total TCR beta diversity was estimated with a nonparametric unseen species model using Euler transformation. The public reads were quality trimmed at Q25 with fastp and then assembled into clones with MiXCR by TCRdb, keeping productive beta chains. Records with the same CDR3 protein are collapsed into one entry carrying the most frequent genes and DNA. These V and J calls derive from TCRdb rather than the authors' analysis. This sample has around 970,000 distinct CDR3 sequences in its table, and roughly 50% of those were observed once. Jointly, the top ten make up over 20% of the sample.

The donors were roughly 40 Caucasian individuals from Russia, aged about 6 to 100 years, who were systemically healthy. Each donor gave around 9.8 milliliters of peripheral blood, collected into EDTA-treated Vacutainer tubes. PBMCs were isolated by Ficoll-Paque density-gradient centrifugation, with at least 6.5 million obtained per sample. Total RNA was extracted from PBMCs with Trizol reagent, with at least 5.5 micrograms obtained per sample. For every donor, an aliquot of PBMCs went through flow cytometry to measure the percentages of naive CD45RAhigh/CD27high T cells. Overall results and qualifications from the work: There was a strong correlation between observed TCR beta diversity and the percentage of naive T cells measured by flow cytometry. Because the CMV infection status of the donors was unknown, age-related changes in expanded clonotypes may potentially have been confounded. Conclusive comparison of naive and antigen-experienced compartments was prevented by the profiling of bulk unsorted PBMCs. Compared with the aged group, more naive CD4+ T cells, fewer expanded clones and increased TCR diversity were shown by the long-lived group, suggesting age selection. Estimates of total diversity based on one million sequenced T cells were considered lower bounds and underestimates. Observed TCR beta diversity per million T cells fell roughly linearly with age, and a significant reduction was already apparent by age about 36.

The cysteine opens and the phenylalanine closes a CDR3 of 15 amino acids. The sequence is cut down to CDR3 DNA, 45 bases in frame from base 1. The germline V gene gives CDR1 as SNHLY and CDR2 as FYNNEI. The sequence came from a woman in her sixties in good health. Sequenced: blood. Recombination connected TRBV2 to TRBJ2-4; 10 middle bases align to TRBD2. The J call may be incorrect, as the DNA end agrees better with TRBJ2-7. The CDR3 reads CASSESSGRPHEQYF. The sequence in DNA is TGTGCCAGCAGTGAATCTAGCGGGAGACCCCACGAGCAGTACTTC.